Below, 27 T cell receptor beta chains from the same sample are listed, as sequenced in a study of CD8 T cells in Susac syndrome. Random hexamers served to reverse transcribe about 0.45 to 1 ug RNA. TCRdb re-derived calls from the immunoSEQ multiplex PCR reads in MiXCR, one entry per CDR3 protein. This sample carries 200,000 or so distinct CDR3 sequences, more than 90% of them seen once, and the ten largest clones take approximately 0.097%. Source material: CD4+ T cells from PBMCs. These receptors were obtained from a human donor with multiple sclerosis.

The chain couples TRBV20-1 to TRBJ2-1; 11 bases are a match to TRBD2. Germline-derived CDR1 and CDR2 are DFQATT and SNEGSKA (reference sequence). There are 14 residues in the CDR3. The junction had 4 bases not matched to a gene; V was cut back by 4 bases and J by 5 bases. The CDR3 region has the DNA TGCAGTGCTACCGGGACTAGCGGAAACAATGAGCAGTTCTTC. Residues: CSATGTSGNNEQFF.

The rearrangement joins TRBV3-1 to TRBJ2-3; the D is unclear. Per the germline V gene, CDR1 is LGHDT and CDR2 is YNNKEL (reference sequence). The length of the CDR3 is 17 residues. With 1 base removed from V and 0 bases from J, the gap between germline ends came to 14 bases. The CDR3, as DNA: TGTGCCAGCAGCCAAGGAACCTTCTGGGCCAGCACAGATACGCAGTATTTT. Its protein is CASSQGTFWASTDTQYF.

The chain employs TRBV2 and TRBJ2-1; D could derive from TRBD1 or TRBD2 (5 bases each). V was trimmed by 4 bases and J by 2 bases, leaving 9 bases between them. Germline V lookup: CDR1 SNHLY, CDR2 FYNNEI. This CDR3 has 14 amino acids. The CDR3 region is CASSAEGPYNEQFF. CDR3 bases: TGTGCCAGCAGTGCCGAGGGGCCCTACAATGAGCAGTTCTTC.

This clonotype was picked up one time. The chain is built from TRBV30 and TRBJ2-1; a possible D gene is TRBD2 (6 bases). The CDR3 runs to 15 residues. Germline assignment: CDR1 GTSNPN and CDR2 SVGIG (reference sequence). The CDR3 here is CASTGDRRPYNEQFF. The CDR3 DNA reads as TGTGCATCTACGGGGGATAGACGACCCTACAATGAGCAGTTCTTC.

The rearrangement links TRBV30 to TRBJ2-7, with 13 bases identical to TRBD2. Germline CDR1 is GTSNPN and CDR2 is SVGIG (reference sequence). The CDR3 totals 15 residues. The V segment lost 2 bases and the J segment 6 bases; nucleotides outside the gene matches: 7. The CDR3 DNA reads TGTGCCTGGAGTTCCGGACTAGCGGGAGTAAGCGAGCAGTACTTC. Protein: CAWSSGLAGVSEQYF.

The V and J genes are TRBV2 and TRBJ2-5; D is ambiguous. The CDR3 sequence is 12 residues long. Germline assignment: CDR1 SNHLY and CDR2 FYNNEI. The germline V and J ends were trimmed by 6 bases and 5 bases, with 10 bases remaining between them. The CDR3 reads CASSPSTETQYF. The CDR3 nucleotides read TGTGCCAGCAGCCCCTCTACGGAGACCCAGTACTTC.

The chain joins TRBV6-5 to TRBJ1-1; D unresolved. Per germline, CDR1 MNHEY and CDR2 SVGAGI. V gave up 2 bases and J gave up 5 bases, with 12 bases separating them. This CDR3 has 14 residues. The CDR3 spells CASSYHDPRTEAFF. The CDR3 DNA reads TGTGCCAGCAGTTACCATGACCCTCGGACTGAAGCTTTCTTT.

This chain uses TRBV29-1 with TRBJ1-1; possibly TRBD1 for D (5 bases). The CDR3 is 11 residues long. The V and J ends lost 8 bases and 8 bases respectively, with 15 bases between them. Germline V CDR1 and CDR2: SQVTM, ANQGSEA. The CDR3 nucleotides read TGCAGCTCGGGGGAGGGCCTCGAAGCTTTCTTT. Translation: CSSGEGLEAFF.

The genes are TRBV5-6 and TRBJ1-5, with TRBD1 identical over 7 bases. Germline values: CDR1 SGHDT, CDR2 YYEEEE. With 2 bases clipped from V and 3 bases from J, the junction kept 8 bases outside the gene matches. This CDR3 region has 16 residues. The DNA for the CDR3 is TGTGCCAGCAGCTTATCGAGGGGGCAGGTCAATCAGCCCCAGCATTTT. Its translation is CASSLSRGQVNQPQHF.

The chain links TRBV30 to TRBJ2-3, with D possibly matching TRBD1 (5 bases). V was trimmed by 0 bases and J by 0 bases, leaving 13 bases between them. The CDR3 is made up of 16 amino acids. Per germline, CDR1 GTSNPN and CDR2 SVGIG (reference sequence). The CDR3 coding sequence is TGTGCCTGGAGTGTTGGTAACAGGATAAGCACAGATACGCAGTATTTT. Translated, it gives CAWSVGNRISTDTQYF.

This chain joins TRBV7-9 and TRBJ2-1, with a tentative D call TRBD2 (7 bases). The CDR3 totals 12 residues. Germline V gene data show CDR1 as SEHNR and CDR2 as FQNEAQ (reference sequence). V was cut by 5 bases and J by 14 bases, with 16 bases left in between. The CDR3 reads CASSPGEGVEFF. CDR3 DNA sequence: TGTGCCAGCAGCCCCGGGGAGGGGGTAGAGTTCTTC.

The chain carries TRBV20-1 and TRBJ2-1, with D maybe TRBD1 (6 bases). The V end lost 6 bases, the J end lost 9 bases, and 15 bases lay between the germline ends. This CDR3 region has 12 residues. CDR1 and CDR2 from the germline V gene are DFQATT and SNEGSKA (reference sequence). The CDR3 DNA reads TGCAGTGCCGCCTTACAGGGTGTTGAGCAGTTCTTC. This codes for CSAALQGVEQFF.

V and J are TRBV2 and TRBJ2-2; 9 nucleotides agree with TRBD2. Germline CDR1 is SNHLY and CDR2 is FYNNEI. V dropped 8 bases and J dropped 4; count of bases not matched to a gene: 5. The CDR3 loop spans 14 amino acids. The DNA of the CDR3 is TGTGCCAGCCGGCTTAGCGGGAGCACCGGGGAGCTGTTTTTT. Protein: CASRLSGSTGELFF.

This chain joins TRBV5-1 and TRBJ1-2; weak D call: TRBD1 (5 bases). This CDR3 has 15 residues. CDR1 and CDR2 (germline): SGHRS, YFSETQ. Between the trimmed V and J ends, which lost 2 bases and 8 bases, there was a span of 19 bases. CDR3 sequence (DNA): TGCGCCAGCAGCTTATTGGGGACCTCAAATGAGGGCTACACCTTC. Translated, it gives CASSLLGTSNEGYTF.

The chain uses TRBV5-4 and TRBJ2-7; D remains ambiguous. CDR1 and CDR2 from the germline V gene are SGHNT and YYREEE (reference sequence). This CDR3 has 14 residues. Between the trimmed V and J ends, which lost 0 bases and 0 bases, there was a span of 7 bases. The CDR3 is CASSLDSSSYEQYF. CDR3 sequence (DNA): TGTGCCAGCAGCTTGGATTCCAGCTCCTACGAGCAGTACTTC.

The CDR3 DNA sequence: TGTGCCAGCAGTTTATTAGGCCAGGGAGGAGAGACCCAGTACTTC. Protein product: CASSLLGQGGETQYF. This chain connects TRBV27 to TRBJ2-5; the D gene is possibly TRBD2 (6 bases). Looked up from germline, CDR1 is MNHEY and CDR2 is SMNVEV (reference sequence). V was pared by 1 base and J by 4 bases, with 13 bases between. This CDR3 is 15 amino acids long.

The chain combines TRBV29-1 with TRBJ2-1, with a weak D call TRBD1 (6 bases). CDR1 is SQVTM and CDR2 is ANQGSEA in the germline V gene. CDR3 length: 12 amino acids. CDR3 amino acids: CSGVGTTNEQFF. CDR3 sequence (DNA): TGCAGTGGGGTGGGGACAACAAATGAGCAGTTCTTC.

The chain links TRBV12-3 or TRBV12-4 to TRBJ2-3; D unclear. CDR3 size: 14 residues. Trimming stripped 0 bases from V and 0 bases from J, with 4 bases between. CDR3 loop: CASSLAASTDTQYF. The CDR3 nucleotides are TGTGCCAGCAGTTTAGCGGCTAGCACAGATACGCAGTATTTT.

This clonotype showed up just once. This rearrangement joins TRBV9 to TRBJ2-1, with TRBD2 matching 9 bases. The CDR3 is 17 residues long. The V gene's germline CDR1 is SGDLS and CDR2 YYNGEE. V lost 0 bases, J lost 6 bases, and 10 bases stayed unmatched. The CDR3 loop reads CASSVVREGLPVNEQFF. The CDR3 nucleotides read TGTGCCAGCAGCGTAGTGCGGGAGGGCCTCCCCGTCAATGAGCAGTTCTTC. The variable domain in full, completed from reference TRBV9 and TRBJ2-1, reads DSGVTQTPKHLITATGQRVTLRCSPRSGDLSVYWYQQSLDQGLQFLIQYYNGEERAKGNILERFSAQQFPDLHSELNLSSLELGDSALYFCASSVVREGLPVNEQFFGPGTRLTVL.

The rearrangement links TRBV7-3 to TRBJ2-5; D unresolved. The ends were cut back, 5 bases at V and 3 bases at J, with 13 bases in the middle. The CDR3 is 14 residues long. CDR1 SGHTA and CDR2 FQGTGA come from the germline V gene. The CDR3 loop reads CASSRLGFEETQYF. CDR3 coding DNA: TGTGCCAGCAGCCGCCTAGGTTTCGAAGAGACCCAGTACTTC. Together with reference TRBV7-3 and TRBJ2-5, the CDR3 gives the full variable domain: GAGVSQTPSNKVTEKGKYVELRCDPISGHTALYWYRQSLGQGPEFLIYFQGTGAADDSGLPNDRFFAVRPEGSVSTLKIQRTERGDSAVYLCASSRLGFEETQYFGPGTRLLVL.

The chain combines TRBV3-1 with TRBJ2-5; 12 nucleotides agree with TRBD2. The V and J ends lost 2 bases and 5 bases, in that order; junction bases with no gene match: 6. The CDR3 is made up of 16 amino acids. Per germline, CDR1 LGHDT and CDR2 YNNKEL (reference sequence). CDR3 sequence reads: CASSQSSGGARETQYF. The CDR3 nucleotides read TGTGCCAGCAGCCAATCTAGCGGGGGGGCGAGGGAGACCCAGTACTTC.

This CDR3 reads CSARGGGTSNEQFF. CDR3 sequence (DNA): TGCAGTGCTAGGGGGGGAGGGACATCTAATGAGCAGTTCTTC. The chain combines TRBV20-1 with TRBJ2-1; D may be TRBD2 (7 bases). V was pared by 3 bases and J by 7 bases, with 16 bases between. CDR3 length: 14 amino acids. Germline CDR1 and CDR2: DFQATT and SNEGSKA (reference sequence).

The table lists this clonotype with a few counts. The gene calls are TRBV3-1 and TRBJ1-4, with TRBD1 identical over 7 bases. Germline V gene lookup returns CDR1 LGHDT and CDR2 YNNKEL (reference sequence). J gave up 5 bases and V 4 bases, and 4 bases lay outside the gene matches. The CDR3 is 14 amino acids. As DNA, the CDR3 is TGTGCCAGCAGCCCTCGGGACAGAAATGAAAAACTGTTTTTT. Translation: CASSPRDRNEKLFF.

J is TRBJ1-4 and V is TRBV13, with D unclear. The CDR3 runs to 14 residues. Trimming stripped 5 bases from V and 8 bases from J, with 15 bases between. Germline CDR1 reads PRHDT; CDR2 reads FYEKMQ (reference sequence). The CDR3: CASSIRQSLEKLFF. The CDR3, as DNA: TGTGCCAGCAGCATTAGACAAAGCCTAGAAAAACTGTTTTTT.

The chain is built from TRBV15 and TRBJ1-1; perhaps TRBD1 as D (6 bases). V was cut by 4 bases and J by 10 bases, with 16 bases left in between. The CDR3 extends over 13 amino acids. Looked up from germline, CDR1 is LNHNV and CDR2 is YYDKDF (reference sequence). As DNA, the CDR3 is TGTGCCACCAGCATGAACAGGGTCGGTGGAGCTTTCTTT. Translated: CATSMNRVGGAFF.

CDR3 coding DNA: TGTGCCACCTCCGTGGCGGGAGCGTCCGGGGAGACCCAGTACTTC. This codes for CATSVAGASGETQYF. This chain joins TRBV24-1 and TRBJ2-5; 7 bases are a match to TRBD2. Germline CDR1 is KGHDR and CDR2 is SFDVKD. The V gene end was trimmed by 9 bases and the J gene end by 5 bases; junction bases not matched to a gene: 14. The CDR3 sequence is 15 residues long.

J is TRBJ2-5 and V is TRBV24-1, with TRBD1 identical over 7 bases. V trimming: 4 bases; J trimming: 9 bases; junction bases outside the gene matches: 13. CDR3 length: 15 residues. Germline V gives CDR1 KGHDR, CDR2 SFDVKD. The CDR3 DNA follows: TGTGCCACCAGTGAATCGACAGGGCCCTTTTCGGCCCAGTACTTC. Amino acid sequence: CATSESTGPFSAQYF.